Following are 30 T cell receptor beta chains from one sample sequenced in a study. Profiled with immunoSEQ multiplex PCR; TCRdb holds only in-frame clones, not every one. The table lists some 70,000 clones, about 93% of them singletons. The sequenced sample was PBMCs. These receptor sequences come from a middle-aged man with rheumatoid arthritis.

In this sample, this clone turned up a few times. Other DNA sequences in this sample translate to the same CDR3. The V call is TRBV3-1 (or the pseudogene TRBV3-2), the J call TRBJ1-5; D is undetermined. There are 14 residues in the CDR3. V lost 0 bases and J lost 7, with 10 bases in between. Germline V CDR1 and CDR2: LGHDT, YNNKEL (reference sequence). For the CDR3, the DNA is TGTGCCAGCAGCCAAGAGGGAGGGCGACAGCCCCAGCATTTT. This sequence encodes CASSQEGGRQPQHF.

The rearrangement uses TRBV6-5 and TRBJ1-3; D gene ambiguous. The germline V gene encodes CDR1 MNHEY and CDR2 SVGAGI. V was trimmed by 10 bases and J by 4 bases, leaving 14 bases between them. The CDR3 length is 13 residues. The CDR3 region has the DNA TGTGCCACTGCGAGAGGGCAGGGAAACACCATATATTTT. Its translation is CATARGQGNTIYF.

This rearrangement joins TRBV19 to TRBJ2-5, with 9 bases fitting TRBD1. Germline CDR1 reads LNHDA; CDR2 reads SQIVND (reference sequence). After removal of 3 bases from V and 5 bases from J, the junction contained 7 bases not matched to a gene. The CDR3 totals 15 residues. The CDR3 protein is CASSMTGGIGETQYF. In DNA, the CDR3 is TGTGCCAGTAGTATGACAGGGGGGATAGGGGAGACCCAGTACTTC.

This chain links TRBV6-5 with TRBJ2-7, with D tentatively TRBD1 (5 bases). The germline CDR1 and CDR2 sequences are MNHEY and SVGAGI. This CDR3 is 14 amino acids long. V was trimmed by 0 bases and J by 3 bases, leaving 9 bases between them. CDR3 DNA: TGTGCCAGCAGTTACTCTGGCCAGGGCTACGAGCAGTACTTC. Protein sequence: CASSYSGQGYEQYF.

This CDR3 is CASSMGSSLYNEQFF. The CDR3 region has the DNA TGTGCCAGCAGCATGGGATCCTCCCTCTACAATGAGCAGTTCTTC. The chain recombines TRBV11-2 with TRBJ2-1, with unresolved D. The germline V and J ends were trimmed by 5 bases and 3 bases, with 14 bases remaining between them. The germline CDR1 and CDR2 sequences are SGHAT and FQNNGV. This CDR3 has 15 amino acids.

The rearrangement uses TRBV3-1 (or the pseudogene TRBV3-2) and TRBJ1-5; D gene ambiguous. V shed 1 base and J shed 7 bases, with 14 bases lying between them. The CDR3 contains 15 residues. Germline CDR1 reads LGHDT; CDR2 reads YNNKEL (reference sequence). The CDR3 bases are TGTGCCAGCAGCCAAGGGGAGATTCCCGGACAGCCCCAGCATTTT. It encodes CASSQGEIPGQPQHF.

The V gene is TRBV5-1, the J gene TRBJ2-7, with 7 bases fitting TRBD1. The CDR3 has 14 residues. From germline, CDR1 is SGHRS and CDR2 YFSETQ. V dropped 2 bases and J dropped 2; count of bases not matched to a gene: 4. CDR3 in DNA: TGCGCCAGCAGCTTCCGACAGGGACCCTACGAGCAGTACTTC. It encodes CASSFRQGPYEQYF.

The rearrangement joins TRBV21-1 to TRBJ2-7; the table's TRBD1 call for D was not verified on the DNA. TRBV21-1 is listed as a pseudogene. The CDR3 totals 17 residues. CDR3 coding DNA: TGTGCCAGCAGCAACTGTGTAGGTAGGGCAGGGGCCTACGAGCAGTACTTC. This codes for CASSNCVGRAGAYEQYF.

Here the CDR3 reads CASSSTSGGSTGELFF. The CDR3 region has the DNA TGTGCCAGCTCGTCTACTAGCGGGGGAAGCACCGGGGAGCTGTTTTTT. The chain has TRBV18 and TRBJ2-2; TRBD2 matches 11 bases. From germline, CDR1 is KGHSH and CDR2 LQKENI. Losses at the gene ends were 6 bases for V and 4 bases for J; bases not matched to a gene: 7. CDR3 size: 16 residues.

The gene calls are TRBV30 and TRBJ1-6; D is ambiguous. Deletions cut 3 bases from V and 8 bases from J, with 5 bases between. The CDR3 has 11 amino acids. CDR1 is GTSNPN, CDR2 SVGIG, per germline (reference sequence). In DNA form, the CDR3 reads TGTGCCTGGAGAAGGGATTCACCCCTCCACTTT. Protein product: CAWRRDSPLHF. The whole variable domain, filled in from reference TRBV30 and TRBJ1-6, reads SQTIHQWPATLVQPVGSPLSLECTVEGTSNPNLYWYRQAAGRGLQLLFYSVGIGQISSEVPQNLSASRPQDRQFILSSKKLLLSDSGFYLCAWRRDSPLHFGNGTRLTVT.

This clone came up once. This chain uses TRBV12-3 or TRBV12-4 with TRBJ1-1, with a tentative D call TRBD1 (5 bases). The CDR3 has 13 residues. The V end was cut by 7 bases, the J end by 2 bases, with 11 bases between. CDR3 coding DNA: TGTGCCAGCACCTTGCAGGGTAACACTGAAGCTTTCTTT. As protein: CASTLQGNTEAFF.

V usage is TRBV9 and J usage is TRBJ2-7; weak D call: TRBD2 (5 bases). The V and J ends lost 0 bases and 5 bases respectively, with 12 bases between them. The CDR3 length is 14 residues. Germline V gives CDR1 SGDLS, CDR2 YYNGEE. The CDR3 reads CASSVAPLANEQYF. CDR3 in DNA: TGTGCCAGCAGCGTAGCTCCCCTAGCTAACGAGCAGTACTTC.

V is TRBV11-2 and J is TRBJ2-2; D not certain. The CDR3 consists of 15 residues. The germline V and J ends were trimmed by 7 bases and 0 bases, with 12 bases remaining between them. Germline CDR1 and CDR2: SGHAT and FQNNGV. The CDR3 reads CASTGTQTNTGELFF. The CDR3 nucleotides read TGTGCCAGCACCGGAACACAAACGAACACCGGGGAGCTGTTTTTT.

This clone was observed once. The chain joins TRBV14 to TRBJ2-1; 8 nucleotides line up with TRBD1. The length of the CDR3 is 16 residues. CDR1 is SGHDN and CDR2 is FVKESK in the germline V gene. J lost 0 bases, V lost 1 base, and 2 bases had no gene match. CDR3 loop: CASSQGDRSSYNEQFF. DNA for the CDR3: TGTGCCAGCAGCCAAGGGGACAGGAGCTCCTACAATGAGCAGTTCTTC.

This sequence joins TRBV5-4 and TRBJ2-3; TRBD2 matches 9 bases. The CDR3 contains 18 residues. In germline, CDR1 is SGHNT, CDR2 YYREEE (reference sequence). With V trimmed by 0 bases and J by 6 bases, 14 bases remained unmatched. The DNA for the CDR3 is TGTGCCAGCAGCTTGGAGGGTTGGCGGGAGGGCCTAGGGGATACGCAGTATTTT. Translation gives CASSLEGWREGLGDTQYF.

This CDR3 reads CASSSGGTYNEQFF. In nucleotides, the CDR3 is TGTGCCAGCAGCTCGGGGGGGACCTACAATGAGCAGTTCTTC. This chain joins TRBV6-5 and TRBJ2-1; 8 nucleotides line up with TRBD2. The germline CDR1 and CDR2 sequences are MNHEY and SVGAGI. With V trimmed by 6 bases and J by 2 bases, 3 bases remained unmatched. The CDR3 is 14 amino acids.

This chain links TRBV18 with TRBJ1-3; D uncertain. CDR3 length: 14 residues. Looked up from germline, CDR1 is KGHSH and CDR2 is LQKENI. Trimming stripped 8 bases from V and 0 bases from J, with 11 bases between. In nucleotides, the CDR3 is TGTGCCAGCACGAGGGAACTCTCTGGAAACACCATATATTTT. It specifies CASTRELSGNTIYF.

CDR3: CASSLVGQGGYGYTF. The CDR3 coding sequence is TGTGCCAGCAGCCTTGTGGGGCAGGGGGGATATGGCTACACCTTC. The rearrangement links TRBV6-5 to TRBJ1-2, with TRBD1 identical over 7 bases. The J segment lost 5 bases and the V segment lost 6 bases, leaving 12 bases of the junction unmatched. There are 15 residues in the CDR3. CDR1 and CDR2 from the germline V gene are MNHEY and SVGAGI.

The chain carries TRBV5-1 and TRBJ2-7; a weak D match, TRBD1 (6 bases). Trimming took 3 bases from V and 0 from J, leaving 16 bases between them. The CDR3 is 16 amino acids. CDR1 SGHRS and CDR2 YFSETQ come from the germline V gene. In DNA form, the CDR3 reads TGCGCCAGCAGCTCCCGGGCAGGGGAGACCTCCTACGAGCAGTACTTC. Amino acids: CASSSRAGETSYEQYF. The complete variable domain, with remaining parts taken from reference TRBV5-1 and TRBJ2-7, reads KAGVTQTPRYLIKTRGQQVTLSCSPISGHRSVSWYQQTPGQGLQFLFEYFSETQRNKGNFPGRFSGRQFSNSRSEMNVSTLELGDSALYLCASSSRAGETSYEQYFGPGTRLTVT.

V is TRBV18 and J is TRBJ2-2, with D unclear. The CDR3 sequence is 15 residues long. V was trimmed by 2 bases and J by 6 bases, leaving 13 bases between them. Germline loops: CDR1 KGHSH, CDR2 LQKENI. CDR3 amino acids: CASSPGVVDAGELFF. The CDR3 region has the DNA TGTGCCAGCTCACCAGGAGTGGTGGACGCCGGGGAGCTGTTTTTT.

The rearrangement joins TRBV5-1 to TRBJ1-1; unclear D gene. The CDR3 totals 13 residues. V lost 3 bases and J lost 1, with 7 bases in between. Germline V gene lookup returns CDR1 SGHRS and CDR2 YFSETQ. The CDR3, as DNA: TGCGCCAGCAGCTCTGTAGGGAACACTGAAGCTTTCTTT. As protein: CASSSVGNTEAFF. Full variable domain (remainder filled in from reference TRBV5-1 and TRBJ1-1): KAGVTQTPRYLIKTRGQQVTLSCSPISGHRSVSWYQQTPGQGLQFLFEYFSETQRNKGNFPGRFSGRQFSNSRSEMNVSTLELGDSALYLCASSSVGNTEAFFGQGTRLTVV.

The chain has TRBV2 and TRBJ2-5, with D hard to call. The germline V gene has CDR1 SNHLY and CDR2 FYNNEI. Trimming removed 4 bases from V and 2 bases from J, with 8 bases in between. The CDR3 spans 13 residues. DNA for the CDR3: TGTGCCAGCAGTGCAATGGTACAAGAGACCCAGTACTTC. This translates into CASSAMVQETQYF.

The rearrangement uses TRBV19 and TRBJ1-2; 10 nucleotides agree with TRBD1. The junction had 6 bases not matched to a gene; V was cut back by 4 bases and J by 4 bases. The CDR3 is 15 amino acids. CDR1 LNHDA and CDR2 SQIVND come from the germline V gene (reference sequence). CDR3 region: CASSSTGQGLYGYTF. CDR3 nucleotide sequence: TGTGCCAGTAGTAGCACGGGACAGGGGCTCTATGGCTACACCTTC. The full variable domain, in which reference TRBV19 and TRBJ1-2 provide the parts outside the CDR3, is DGGITQSPKYLFRKEGQNVTLSCEQNLNHDAMYWYRQDPGQGLRLIYYSQIVNDFQKGDIAEGYSVSREKKESFPLTVTSAQKNPTAFYLCASSSTGQGLYGYTFGSGTRLTVV.

The chain links TRBV19 to TRBJ1-2; no firm D call. The CDR3 sequence is 15 residues long. Germline V gives CDR1 LNHDA, CDR2 SQIVND (reference sequence). V was clipped by 3 bases and J by 3 bases, with 14 bases between them. The CDR3 nucleotides are TGTGCCAGTAGTATGGACGCCCAGGCGTACTATGGCTACACCTTC. Translating gives CASSMDAQAYYGYTF.

The chain joins TRBV14 to TRBJ2-7; TRBD1 aligns across 10 bases. The trim removed 1 base at V and 0 bases at J, leaving 6 bases unmatched. The CDR3 covers 17 residues. Per the germline V gene, CDR1 is SGHDN and CDR2 is FVKESK. CDR3 sequence: CASSQVPGQGNSYEQYF. Here the CDR3 DNA reads TGTGCCAGCAGCCAAGTACCGGGACAGGGGAACTCCTACGAGCAGTACTTC.

CDR3 in DNA: TGTGCCAGTAGTATTGAGGGCAGGACGAACACTGAAGCTTTCTTT. This gives the protein CASSIEGRTNTEAFF. The chain carries TRBV19 and TRBJ1-1; D gene ambiguous. Germline V gene data show CDR1 as LNHDA and CDR2 as SQIVND (reference sequence). The ends were cut back, 3 bases at V and 1 base at J, with 12 bases in the middle. The CDR3 covers 15 residues.

Regarding this clone: One end of the junction does not line up with germline, which may come from a read error. This chain links TRBV20-1 with TRBJ1-3; unclear D gene. This CDR3 has 11 residues. Germline V lookup: CDR1 DFQATT, CDR2 SNEGSKA (reference sequence). The CDR3 is CSPSSGNTIYF. The CDR3 DNA is TGCAGTCCTAGCTCTGGAAACACCATATATTTT.

The chain combines TRBV18 with TRBJ1-1; D gene uncertain. V lost 3 bases to trimming and J lost 2 bases, with 13 bases between them. CDR1 and CDR2 (germline): KGHSH, LQKENI. CDR3 length: 15 residues. The CDR3 sequence: CASSPPGVLNTEAFF. CDR3 coding DNA: TGTGCCAGCTCACCTCCCGGGGTCCTCAACACTGAAGCTTTCTTT.

V gene TRBV6-4 combines with J gene TRBJ2-1, with a possible D match to TRBD1 (6 bases). Trimming stripped 6 bases from V and 10 bases from J, with 10 bases between. The CDR3 is 11 residues long. The germline gives CDR1 MRHNA, CDR2 SNTAGT. Here the CDR3 DNA reads TGTGCCAGCAGAATGGGACAAGAGCAGTTCTTC. It translates to CASRMGQEQFF.

The chain links TRBV2 to TRBJ1-2; TRBD1 agrees at 10 bases. This CDR3 region has 13 residues. V gave up 7 bases and J gave up 7 bases; unmatched junction bases: 6. The germline CDR1 and CDR2 sequences are SNHLY and FYNNEI. The CDR3 is CASKTGTGVGYTF. CDR3 coding DNA: TGTGCCAGCAAGACCGGGACAGGGGTTGGCTACACCTTC.